This T cell receptor beta chain was identified in a study of regulatory T cells in long-lasting Graves disease. This clonotype was observed many times. Its antigen is currently unknown. General study points: Lower TCR diversity characterized persistent Graves' patients relative to newly diagnosed patients.

Both iRepertoire HTBI primers and Arm-PCR of CDR3 regions were used to build the TCR beta libraries. TCRdb reprocessed the multiplex PCR reads via MiXCR and lists one record per CDR3 protein. The repertoire consists of 350,000 to 450,000 distinct CDR3 sequences, with 12% occurring once and the leading ten covering 18%. V was shortened by 0 bases and J by 4 bases, with 15 bases between the two germline ends. CDR1 SGHAT and CDR2 FQNNGV come from the germline V gene. The CDR3 has 16 residues. The time point: newly diagnosed GD, antithyroid drugs for less than 3 months. Isolated PBMC RNA provided the starting material for the TCR library. The same sample was also used in a study of T cells in Graves' hyperthyroidism and ophthalmopathy. From that second work: Clinical symptoms, serum thyroxine, TRAb, thyroid ultrasound and orbital computed tomography informed diagnoses. Expanded thyroid clonotypes (above 0.001) were mostly also found in blood.

This TCR derives from a young woman with Graves disease. Sequencing used peripheral blood mononuclear cells (PBMCs), obtained at new diagnosis, from a patient treated with antithyroid drugs. The V gene is TRBV11-2, the J gene TRBJ2-5; a weak D match, TRBD2 (6 bases). For the CDR3, the DNA is TGTGCCAGCAGCTTAGAATGGGGGGTCGGGCCAGAGACCCAGTACTTC. The encoded protein is CASSLEWGVGPETQYF.